The 28 T cell receptor beta chains presented below share a single source sample, sequenced in a study of PD-L1 blockade in urothelial cancer (dated by TCRdb to between 2016 and 2019). The library was made by the immunoSEQ multiplex PCR assay. TCRdb holds this immuneACCESS table with in-frame rearrangements only. Some clones are missing; in checked studies, unresolved V genes explain under half, and the rest has no known cause. Across this sample there are just over 40,000 clones, with around 84% seen only once. The top ten clonotypes cover 2.6% of the sample. The time point label corresponds to: peripheral blood 6 weeks after treatment start. This material consisted of PBMCs, taken around atezolizumab (anti-PD-L1) treatment. Receptors were obtained from a man aged 70-80 years with urothelial cancer.

This chain uses TRBV4-1 with TRBJ2-1, with TRBD2 matching over 10 bases. Germline V lookup: CDR1 MGHRA, CDR2 YSYEKL. The V gene end was trimmed by 2 bases and the J gene end by 6 bases; junction bases not matched to a gene: 13. The CDR3 is 18 residues long. The CDR3 nucleotides read TGCGCCAGCAGCCAACTGCCCCCGACTAGCGGGTCCGGCAATGAGCAGTTCTTC. It specifies CASSQLPPTSGSGNEQFF.

About this clone: At one boundary the junction diverges from the germline segment, which might be a read error. In DNA, the CDR3 is TGCGCCAGCAACTTGGCTAGCGGGACGACAGATACGCAGTATTTT. It is translated as CASNLASGTTDTQYF. This rearrangement joins TRBV5-1 to TRBJ2-3; TRBD2 matches at 9 bases. The CDR3 extends over 15 amino acids. Per germline, CDR1 SGHRS and CDR2 YFSETQ.

The chain combines TRBV4-2 with TRBJ2-1; TRBD2 aligns across 8 bases. The CDR3 is 16 amino acids. Germline CDR1 reads LGHNA; CDR2 reads YNFKEQ. V trimming: 4 bases; J trimming: 5 bases; junction bases outside the gene matches: 10. CDR3 region: CASSPPGTRPDNEQFF. DNA of the CDR3: TGTGCCAGCAGCCCACCCGGGACTAGACCCGACAATGAGCAGTTCTTC.

The V call is TRBV27, the J call TRBJ2-1; D is possibly TRBD2 (6 bases). V was clipped by 3 bases and J by 6 bases, with 15 bases between them. The CDR3 has 15 residues. The V gene's germline CDR1 is MNHEY and CDR2 SMNVEV (reference sequence). CDR3 sequence: CASSFTRDFSNEQFF. The CDR3 DNA sequence: TGTGCCAGCAGTTTTACGAGGGACTTTTCCAATGAGCAGTTCTTC.

The chain uses TRBV4-1 and TRBJ2-1; 11 nucleotides agree with TRBD2. The germline CDR1 and CDR2 sequences are MGHRA and YSYEKL. With 2 bases clipped from V and 4 bases from J, the junction kept 4 bases outside the gene matches. CDR3 length: 16 amino acids. Written as DNA, the CDR3 is TGCGCCAGCAGCCAACAGACTAGCGGGACTTACAATGAGCAGTTCTTC. Translated, it gives CASSQQTSGTYNEQFF.

The genes are TRBV5-4 and TRBJ2-7, with 8 bases aligning to TRBD1. Germline trimming cut 3 bases from V and 2 bases from J; bases unmatched to any gene: 7. CDR3 length equals 15 residues. Germline V gives CDR1 SGHNT, CDR2 YYREEE (reference sequence). This chain's CDR3 is CASSSSVRGPYEQYF. The CDR3 region has the DNA TGTGCCAGCAGCTCGAGCGTCAGGGGGCCCTACGAGCAGTACTTC.

The V call is TRBV10-3, the J call TRBJ2-1; 9 nucleotides match TRBD2. V lost 7 bases to trimming and J lost 8 bases; unmatched junction nucleotides: 9. The CDR3 loop spans 14 amino acids. In germline, CDR1 is ENHRY, CDR2 SYGVKD. The CDR3 nucleotides read TGTGCCATCATGGGCGGGAGGGCCATAGATGAGCAGTTCTTC. The encoded protein is CAIMGGRAIDEQFF.

The chain employs TRBV2 and TRBJ2-5; a possible D gene is TRBD2 (5 bases). Germline-derived CDR1 and CDR2 are SNHLY and FYNNEI. This CDR3 spans 15 amino acids. Trimming removed 3 bases from V and 1 base from J, with 12 bases in between. CDR3 DNA sequence: TGTGCCAGCAGTGAGCTAGAGGGATCCCAAGAGACCCAGTACTTC. Its translation is CASSELEGSQETQYF.

V is TRBV5-5 and J is TRBJ1-2; no clear D. Germline CDR1 and CDR2: SGHKS and YYEKEE (reference sequence). V was clipped by 3 bases and J by 2 bases, with 8 bases between them. The CDR3 covers 13 residues. The DNA for the CDR3 is TGTGCCAGCAGCTCTGCGGGAAACTATGGCTACACCTTC. Translation gives CASSSAGNYGYTF.

This clone has just one count. J is TRBJ2-7 and V is TRBV30; TRBD2 matches at 10 bases. The ends lost 7 bases at V and 5 bases at J; junction bases unmatched: 11. The V gene's germline CDR1 is GTSNPN and CDR2 SVGIG (reference sequence). The CDR3 loop spans 14 amino acids. The CDR3 spells CAYERGLAGDEQYF. CDR3 coding DNA: TGTGCCTATGAACGAGGGCTAGCGGGAGACGAGCAGTACTTC.

The genes are TRBV11-3 and TRBJ2-1; 9 bases agree with TRBD2. This CDR3 spans 15 amino acids. From germline, CDR1 is SGHNT and CDR2 YENEEA. With 1 base clipped from V and 6 bases from J, the junction kept 4 bases outside the gene matches. CDR3 amino acids: CASSLVASGINEQFF. Written as DNA, the CDR3 is TGTGCCAGCAGCTTAGTGGCTAGCGGGATCAATGAGCAGTTCTTC.

The rearrangement links TRBV11-2 to TRBJ2-1; 8 bases line up with TRBD2. The J segment lost 6 bases and the V segment lost 0 bases, leaving 10 bases of the junction unmatched. Per germline, CDR1 SGHAT and CDR2 FQNNGV. The length of the CDR3 is 17 residues. DNA for the CDR3: TGTGCCAGCAGCTTAGATCACCAGCGGGAGCAGCCCAATGAGCAGTTCTTC. Amino acid sequence: CASSLDHQREQPNEQFF.

The chain has TRBV6-1 and TRBJ1-1; unclear D gene. Trimming pared 8 bases from V and 0 bases from J, leaving 13 bases between. There are 14 residues in the CDR3. The germline V gene encodes CDR1 MNHNS and CDR2 SASEGT. CDR3 DNA: TGTGCCAGCCGATCTGGGCCTATGAACACTGAAGCTTTCTTT. It yields the protein CASRSGPMNTEAFF.

The rearrangement joins TRBV29-1 to TRBJ1-2; D might be TRBD1 (6 bases). The CDR3 extends over 12 amino acids. V was cut by 6 bases and J by 4 bases, with 12 bases left in between. CDR1 and CDR2 (germline): SQVTM, ANQGSEA. The CDR3 reads CSVYRQAYGYTF. In DNA form, the CDR3 reads TGCAGCGTCTATCGACAGGCCTATGGCTACACCTTC.

The chain carries TRBV7-2 and TRBJ2-4, with D possibly being TRBD1 (5 bases). The V end lost 5 bases, the J end lost 7 bases, and 9 bases lay between the germline ends. Germline V CDR1 and CDR2: SGHTA, FQGNSA. The CDR3 has 12 residues. As DNA, the CDR3 is TGTGCCAGCAGCCAGGGCAGGAACATTCAGTACTTC. Amino acid sequence: CASSQGRNIQYF.

The chain employs TRBV19 and TRBJ2-1; 11 bases are a match to TRBD2. With V trimmed by 4 bases and J by 7 bases, 18 bases remained unmatched. Germline V gene lookup returns CDR1 LNHDA and CDR2 SQIVND (reference sequence). This CDR3 is 19 amino acids long. The CDR3 nucleotides are TGTGCCAGTAGTACCTGGGACACTTACGGGACTAGCGGAGGAAATGAGCAGTTCTTC. Its translation is CASSTWDTYGTSGGNEQFF.

This sequence joins TRBV2 and TRBJ1-4, with D uncertain. The germline V gene has CDR1 SNHLY and CDR2 FYNNEI. The CDR3 spans 15 residues. Trimming left V 3 bases short and J 2 bases short, with 10 bases between. CDR3 sequence: CASSEEAATNEKLFF. For the CDR3, the DNA is TGTGCCAGCAGTGAGGAGGCCGCGACTAATGAAAAACTGTTTTTT.

The chain has TRBV5-1 and TRBJ2-5; tentatively, D is TRBD1 (5 bases). Germline-derived CDR1 and CDR2 are SGHRS and YFSETQ. The CDR3 runs to 17 residues. V dropped 4 bases and J dropped 4 bases, with 23 bases sitting between them. CDR3 sequence: CASSKGRPEQNGETQYF. The CDR3 nucleotides are TGCGCCAGCAGCAAGGGGCGACCAGAACAAAACGGAGAGACCCAGTACTTC.

The chain combines TRBV10-3 with TRBJ2-6; 8 bases line up with TRBD2. This CDR3 spans 18 amino acids. V trimming: 9 bases; J trimming: 0 bases; junction bases outside the gene matches: 13. CDR1 is ENHRY, CDR2 SYGVKD, per germline. The CDR3 bases are TGTGCCATTCGGGGGGGGGCAGGGGTCCTCTCTGGGGCCAACGTCCTGACTTTC. Translating gives CAIRGGAGVLSGANVLTF.

The V gene is TRBV9, the J gene TRBJ2-3; 7 bases are a match to TRBD1. Germline CDR1 and CDR2: SGDLS and YYNGEE. The CDR3 consists of 15 residues. V lost 3 bases and J lost 0; bases outside the gene matches: 4. CDR3 nucleotide sequence: TGTGCCAGCAGCGAGCGACAGGGAAGCACAGATACGCAGTATTTT. Protein: CASSERQGSTDTQYF. Full variable domain (rest looked up from reference TRBV9 and TRBJ2-3): DSGVTQTPKHLITATGQRVTLRCSPRSGDLSVYWYQQSLDQGLQFLIQYYNGEERAKGNILERFSAQQFPDLHSELNLSSLELGDSALYFCASSERQGSTDTQYFGPGTRLTVL.

V is TRBV18 and J is TRBJ1-2; 11 bases map to TRBD1. The CDR3 runs to 16 residues. J was trimmed by 7 bases and V by 3 bases; bases with no gene match: 10. From germline, CDR1 is KGHSH and CDR2 LQKENI. The CDR3 is CASSPGQGASLAGYTF. The DNA for the CDR3 is TGTGCCAGCTCACCTGGACAGGGGGCGAGTTTGGCTGGCTACACCTTC.

CDR3 nucleotides: TGTGCCAGCAGCTTATTACTAGCGGGAGAAGATACGCAGTATTTT. The encoded protein is CASSLLLAGEDTQYF. The chain carries TRBV7-6 and TRBJ2-3; 11 nucleotides agree with TRBD2. CDR3 size: 15 residues. Germline V gene lookup returns CDR1 SGHVS and CDR2 FNYEAQ. Trimming took 2 bases from V and 5 from J; bases not matched to a gene: 3.

The rearrangement joins TRBV9 to TRBJ2-1, with 11 bases aligning to TRBD2. Trimming removed 4 bases from V and 3 bases from J; junction bases left unmatched: 6. CDR3 size: 16 residues. From germline, CDR1 is SGDLS and CDR2 YYNGEE. The CDR3 reads CASSPRLAGLYNEQFF. The CDR3, as DNA: TGTGCCAGCAGCCCTAGACTAGCGGGGCTCTACAATGAGCAGTTCTTC.

This chain uses TRBV19 with TRBJ2-1, with TRBD1 as a possible D gene (7 bases). With 3 bases removed from V and 4 bases from J, the gap between germline ends came to 10 bases. This CDR3 has 14 residues. Germline loops: CDR1 LNHDA, CDR2 SQIVND (reference sequence). The CDR3 DNA sequence: TGTGCCAGTAGTATTCAGGGGGGTTACAATGAGCAGTTCTTC. This gives the protein CASSIQGGYNEQFF.

The chain has TRBV25-1 and TRBJ2-3; 8 bases match TRBD2. J lost 3 bases, V lost 3 bases, and 5 bases had no gene match. Per the germline V gene, CDR1 is MGHDK and CDR2 is SYGVNS. The CDR3 loop spans 15 amino acids. The CDR3 sequence is CASSDTCGRTDTQYF. In DNA form, the CDR3 reads TGTGCCAGCAGTGATACTTGCGGGAGGACAGATACGCAGTATTTT.

This chain joins TRBV7-2 and TRBJ2-5; perhaps TRBD2 as D (6 bases). CDR1 and CDR2 (germline): SGHTA, FQGNSA. The CDR3 spans 14 residues. The V end lost 4 bases, the J end lost 1 base, and 10 bases lay between the germline ends. The CDR3 here is CASSSIAAQETQYF. The DNA for the CDR3 is TGTGCCAGCAGCTCAATAGCGGCCCAAGAGACCCAGTACTTC. The whole variable domain, filled in from reference TRBV7-2 and TRBJ2-5, reads GAGVSQSPSNKVTEKGKDVELRCDPISGHTALYWYRQSLGQGLEFLIYFQGNSAPDKSGLPSDRFSAERTGGSVSTLTIQRTQQEDSAVYLCASSSIAAQETQYFGPGTRLLVL.

The chain combines TRBV5-1 with TRBJ2-3; possible D gene TRBD2, 6 bases. Per the germline V gene, CDR1 is SGHRS and CDR2 is YFSETQ. This CDR3 has 14 residues. Trimming left V 5 bases short and J 0 bases short, with 10 bases between. CDR3 protein: CASRSRGSTDTQYF. CDR3 sequence (DNA): TGCGCCAGCAGATCACGGGGGAGCACAGATACGCAGTATTTT.

The rearrangement links TRBV30 to TRBJ1-1, with a tentative D call TRBD1 (5 bases). V was shortened by 3 bases and J by 2 bases, with 22 bases between the two germline ends. Germline V CDR1 and CDR2: GTSNPN, SVGIG (reference sequence). The CDR3 extends over 17 amino acids. DNA of the CDR3: TGTGCCTGGAGGCTCAGGGTATGGGGAAGAGGTAACACTGAAGCTTTCTTT. Amino acid sequence: CAWRLRVWGRGNTEAFF.